This T cell receptor beta chain came from a study of blood T cell repertoires in COVID-19 (TCRdb year 2020). With respect to the entire study: Samples from collaborators originated in the United States, Italy and Spain and spanned both the acute and convalescent phases of COVID-19. The samples were drawn from the first 160 participants of the ongoing ImmuneRACE study and from 1,254 subjects provided by 6 global collaborators. Where HLA class I and class II types were available, the types were taken from metadata supplied by the sample provider, not from assay-based typing. A de-identified subject ID, COVID-19 status, age in years and sex were almost always included in the sample metadata. The material from the prospective study consisted of cDNA or gDNA derived from T cells, B-cell-depleted T cells, or PBMCs. The repertoires were made available in a free public database intended to serve as a resource for research on the immune response to SARS-CoV-2. The dataset comprised deeply sampled blood TCRbeta repertoires from subjects exposed to, actively infected with, or recovered from COVID-19.

Comments on this clone: The specificity of this receptor is unknown. No much larger clone exists at a distance of one base, and base qualities are not known.

Whole blood was collected in K2EDTA tubes by collaborating institutions according to the institutions' own protocols. For TCRbeta analysis, collaborators shipped samples as frozen whole blood, isolated PBMCs, or DNA extracted from either of those sample types. What the research found in general, with its limitations: Clinical and demographic metadata were provided uncurated, with the amount varying by source and participant.

Compared with germline, V lacks 0 bases and J lacks 5 bases; bases without a gene match: 4. The CDR3 goes from the cysteine to the phenylalanine over 15 residues. This entry keeps only the CDR3 DNA: 45 bases, framed from base 1. The germline V gene yields MNHNS for CDR1 and SASEGT for CDR2. The immunoSEQ Assay, a bias-controlled multiplex PCR, was used to amplify TCRbeta CDR3 regions from genomic DNA. Turning to the authors' computational methods: Within the assay, amplification of reference gene primers was used to estimate how many nucleated cells each sample contained. To quantify the absolute abundance of each unique TCRbeta CDR3 rearrangement, sequence reads were collapsed and filtered. For each sample, productive Simpson clonality was calculated as the square root of Simpson's diversity index over productive rearrangements. TCRdb provides this immuneACCESS table in a form limited to in-frame rearrangements. Some clones are lacking; in checked studies, under half of them reflect an unresolved V gene, and why the rest are absent is not known. That table furnishes V, J and clone size, whereas the DNA furnished D and trimming. The sample data list 40,000 to 50,000 clones, and 65% to 90% of these were observed just once. The top ten constitute 2.5% to 3.5% of the sample.

This sequence was found in a woman aged 80 or over with acute or convalescent COVID-19. The sequenced material came from peripheral blood. In this chain, TRBV6-1 is recombined with TRBJ1-2; 9 middle bases align to TRBD1. For the CDR3, the sequence is CASSEAQGTGYGYTF. In nucleotides, the sequence is TGTGCCAGCAGTGAAGCGCAGGGGACAGGGTATGGCTACACCTTC.